These T cell receptor beta chains were read from a single sample in a study of shared clonotypes between healthy human individuals. Produced via immunoSEQ multiplex PCR; TCRdb's table is partial and in-frame only. The top ten hold around 1.7% of the sample, which has around 1,900,000 clones, roughly 95% seen once. The sequenced sample was naive CD8+ T cells from PBMCs. These receptors all stem from a man between 18 and 35 years old in good health. Some clones in this sample may be carry-over from other donors' samples. The CDR3 runs from the conserved cysteine through the conserved F or W. Fields, in order: V gene, D gene, clone size, J gene, CDR3 protein, CDR3 DNA. A D gene is named only where the DNA matches it firmly. Clone size, where shown, is once, few, many, or a class for clones that have expanded.

v_call: TRBV7-6
d_call: .
clone_size: .
j_call: TRBJ1-3
cdr3_aa: CASSTRLPDLSGNTIYF
cdr3_nt: TGTGCCAGCAGCACTCGACTACCCGACCTCTCTGGAAACACCATATATTTT

v_call: TRBV11-2
d_call: TRBD1
clone_size: .
j_call: TRBJ2-5
cdr3_aa: CASRPRDRGLQETQYF
cdr3_nt: TGTGCCAGCAGACCCAGGGACAGGGGGTTGCAAGAGACCCAGTACTTC

v_call: TRBV28
d_call: .
clone_size: .
j_call: TRBJ1-4
cdr3_aa: CASSVGTTTNEKLFF
cdr3_nt: TGTGCCAGCAGTGTCGGGACCACAACTAATGAAAAACTGTTTTTT

v_call: TRBV10-3
d_call: .
clone_size: .
j_call: TRBJ2-3
cdr3_aa: CAISEPGARPSTDTQYF
cdr3_nt: TGTGCCATCAGTGAGCCTGGGGCGAGACCCAGCACAGATACGCAGTATTTT

v_call: TRBV7-6
d_call: TRBD1
clone_size: .
j_call: TRBJ2-1
cdr3_aa: CASSLAQGAYNEQFF
cdr3_nt: TGTGCCAGCAGCTTAGCGCAGGGGGCCTACAATGAGCAGTTCTTC

v_call: TRBV7-9
d_call: .
clone_size: .
j_call: TRBJ2-7
cdr3_aa: CASNRGTSYEQYF
cdr3_nt: TGTGCCAGCAATAGAGGGACTTCTTACGAGCAGTACTTC

v_call: TRBV28
d_call: TRBD2
clone_size: .
j_call: TRBJ2-1
cdr3_aa: CASSFGLAGEAYNEQFF
cdr3_nt: TGTGCCAGCAGTTTCGGACTAGCGGGAGAGGCCTACAATGAGCAGTTCTTC

v_call: TRBV28
d_call: .
clone_size: .
j_call: TRBJ2-1
cdr3_aa: CASSLLRDITYNEQFF
cdr3_nt: TGTGCCAGCAGTTTACTCCGGGACATCACCTACAATGAGCAGTTCTTC

v_call: TRBV4-1
d_call: .
clone_size: .
j_call: TRBJ2-7
cdr3_aa: CASSQGRTGAYEQYF
cdr3_nt: TGCGCCAGCAGCCAAGGCCGGACGGGGGCCTACGAGCAGTACTTC

v_call: TRBV7-9
d_call: .
clone_size: .
j_call: TRBJ1-5
cdr3_aa: CASSSGGGNQPQHF
cdr3_nt: TGTGCCAGCAGCTCCGGGGGGGGCAATCAGCCCCAGCATTTT

v_call: TRBV7-9
d_call: TRBD1
clone_size: .
j_call: TRBJ2-7
cdr3_aa: CASSSHAGDRFYEQYF
cdr3_nt: TGTGCCAGCAGCTCGCACGCCGGGGACAGGTTCTACGAGCAGTACTTC

v_call: TRBV7-2
d_call: .
clone_size: .
j_call: TRBJ2-3
cdr3_aa: CASSPPQGLDYTDTQYF
cdr3_nt: TGTGCCAGCAGCCCCCCCCAGGGACTGGACTACACAGATACGCAGTATTTT

v_call: TRBV27
d_call: .
clone_size: .
j_call: TRBJ2-7
cdr3_aa: CASSLYRGGDEQYF
cdr3_nt: TGTGCCAGCAGTTTATACCGGGGCGGGGACGAGCAGTACTTC

v_call: TRBV7-9
d_call: TRBD1
clone_size: .
j_call: TRBJ1-3
cdr3_aa: CASSRNTGARGNTIYF
cdr3_nt: TGTGCCAGCAGCCGAAATACAGGGGCTCGGGGAAACACCATATATTTT

v_call: TRBV29-1
d_call: .
clone_size: .
j_call: TRBJ1-1
cdr3_aa: CSVVRGTEAFF
cdr3_nt: TGCAGCGTTGTTCGGGGCACTGAAGCTTTCTTT

v_call: TRBV5-6
d_call: .
clone_size: .
j_call: TRBJ2-7
cdr3_aa: CASSFPGVYEQYF
cdr3_nt: TGTGCCAGCAGCTTCCCGGGTGTTTACGAGCAGTACTTC

v_call: TRBV30
d_call: TRBD1
clone_size: few
j_call: TRBJ1-1
cdr3_aa: CAWETGQEKNTEAFF
cdr3_nt: TGTGCCTGGGAAACTGGACAGGAGAAGAACACTGAAGCTTTCTTT

v_call: TRBV9
d_call: TRBD1
clone_size: .
j_call: TRBJ2-5
cdr3_aa: CASSVGTGLKTQYF
cdr3_nt: TGTGCCAGCAGTGTGGGGACAGGTCTAAAGACCCAGTACTTC

v_call: TRBV29-1
d_call: TRBD2
clone_size: .
j_call: TRBJ2-7
cdr3_aa: CSVELGGTAPYEQYF
cdr3_nt: TGCAGCGTTGAACTGGGGGGGACGGCTCCTTACGAGCAGTACTTC

v_call: TRBV29-1
d_call: TRBD2
clone_size: .
j_call: TRBJ2-1
cdr3_aa: CSVERILAGNYNEQFF
cdr3_nt: TGCAGCGTTGAACGAATCCTAGCGGGGAATTACAATGAGCAGTTCTTC

v_call: TRBV15
d_call: .
clone_size: .
j_call: TRBJ2-7
cdr3_aa: CATSFGLYEQYF
cdr3_nt: TGTGCCACCAGCTTCGGACTTTACGAGCAGTACTTC

v_call: TRBV28
d_call: TRBD2
clone_size: .
j_call: TRBJ2-1
cdr3_aa: CASSLGREGPDEQFF
cdr3_nt: TGTGCCAGCAGCCTGGGGCGGGAGGGCCCCGATGAGCAGTTCTTC

v_call: TRBV4-3
d_call: TRBD1
clone_size: .
j_call: TRBJ1-5
cdr3_aa: CASSQGQGYQPQHF
cdr3_nt: TGCGCCAGCAGCCAAGGACAGGGATATCAGCCCCAGCATTTT

v_call: TRBV5-6
d_call: .
clone_size: .
j_call: TRBJ2-7
cdr3_aa: CASSFISSSYEQYF
cdr3_nt: TGTGCCAGCAGCTTCATCAGCAGCTCCTACGAGCAGTACTTC

v_call: TRBV7-6
d_call: .
clone_size: .
j_call: TRBJ1-1
cdr3_aa: CASSRGRGEVNTEAFF
cdr3_nt: TGTGCCAGCAGCCGAGGGAGGGGTGAGGTGAACACTGAAGCTTTCTTT

v_call: TRBV14
d_call: .
clone_size: .
j_call: TRBJ2-7
cdr3_aa: CASSQDPGYEQYF
cdr3_nt: TGTGCCAGCAGCCAAGACCCGGGATACGAGCAGTACTTC

v_call: TRBV4-1
d_call: .
clone_size: .
j_call: TRBJ2-7
cdr3_aa: CASSQDDTTGPYEQYF
cdr3_nt: TGCGCCAGCAGCCAAGACGATACTACAGGCCCCTACGAGCAGTACTTC

v_call: TRBV6-4
d_call: TRBD1
clone_size: .
j_call: TRBJ1-1
cdr3_aa: CASSETGWGAEAFF
cdr3_nt: TGTGCCAGCAGTGAGACAGGGTGGGGTGCTGAAGCTTTCTTT

v_call: TRBV11-3
d_call: .
clone_size: .
j_call: TRBJ1-1
cdr3_aa: CASSPSPTGGTEAFF
cdr3_nt: TGTGCCAGCAGCCCCAGTCCGACGGGGGGCACTGAAGCTTTCTTT

v_call: TRBV9
d_call: .
clone_size: .
j_call: TRBJ2-7
cdr3_aa: CASSVYDSYEQYF
cdr3_nt: TGTGCCAGCAGCGTATATGACTCCTACGAGCAGTACTTC

v_call: TRBV4-1
d_call: .
clone_size: .
j_call: TRBJ2-7
cdr3_aa: CASSQRLSGLQYEQYF
cdr3_nt: TGCGCCAGCAGCCAACGCCTTTCCGGACTGCAATACGAGCAGTACTTC

v_call: TRBV7-9
d_call: .
clone_size: .
j_call: TRBJ1-1
cdr3_aa: CASSLKETVEAFF
cdr3_nt: TGTGCCAGCAGCCTTAAGGAGACAGTTGAAGCTTTCTTT

v_call: TRBV11-2
d_call: TRBD2
clone_size: .
j_call: TRBJ2-1
cdr3_aa: CASAWTSGYNEQFF
cdr3_nt: TGTGCCAGCGCCTGGACTAGCGGATACAATGAGCAGTTCTTC

v_call: TRBV28
d_call: .
clone_size: .
j_call: TRBJ2-7
cdr3_aa: CASSLKRPSDEQYF
cdr3_nt: TGTGCCAGCAGTTTAAAACGGCCCTCCGACGAGCAGTACTTC

v_call: TRBV5-1
d_call: TRBD1
clone_size: .
j_call: TRBJ2-7
cdr3_aa: CASSQSGTVTYEQYF
cdr3_nt: TGCGCCAGCAGCCAGTCCGGGACAGTAACATACGAGCAGTACTTC

v_call: TRBV11-2
d_call: TRBD2
clone_size: .
j_call: TRBJ2-7
cdr3_aa: CASSSQAGGPPSYEQYF
cdr3_nt: TGTGCCAGCAGTTCCCAAGCGGGAGGGCCCCCCTCCTACGAGCAGTACTTC

v_call: TRBV12-5
d_call: .
clone_size: .
j_call: TRBJ2-2
cdr3_aa: CASGLSGVGELFF
cdr3_nt: TGTGCTAGTGGCCTATCAGGGGTCGGGGAGCTGTTTTTT

v_call: TRBV7-2
d_call: .
clone_size: .
j_call: TRBJ2-7
cdr3_aa: CASSLGPGAYEQYF
cdr3_nt: TGTGCCAGCAGCTTAGGGCCAGGGGCCTACGAGCAGTACTTC

v_call: TRBV9
d_call: TRBD1
clone_size: .
j_call: TRBJ2-3
cdr3_aa: CASSPPGTEIMDTQYF
cdr3_nt: TGTGCCAGCAGCCCGCCCGGGACAGAGATAATGGATACGCAGTATTTT

v_call: TRBV19
d_call: .
clone_size: .
j_call: TRBJ2-6
cdr3_aa: CASSLVAGSIGGANVLTF
cdr3_nt: TGTGCCAGTAGCCTCGTGGCAGGGTCTATTGGTGGGGCCAACGTCCTGACTTTC

v_call: TRBV27
d_call: TRBD2
clone_size: .
j_call: TRBJ2-1
cdr3_aa: CASSLHPSSGNYNEQFF
cdr3_nt: TGTGCCAGCAGTCTCCACCCCTCCAGCGGGAACTACAATGAGCAGTTCTTC

v_call: TRBV27
d_call: TRBD2
clone_size: .
j_call: TRBJ2-1
cdr3_aa: CASSPRASGYNEQFF
cdr3_nt: TGTGCCAGCAGTCCCCGGGCTAGCGGCTACAATGAGCAGTTCTTC

v_call: TRBV5-1
d_call: .
clone_size: .
j_call: TRBJ2-1
cdr3_aa: CASSLLGGGYNEQFF
cdr3_nt: TGCGCCAGCAGCTTGCTGGGGGGAGGCTACAATGAGCAGTTCTTC

v_call: TRBV11-2
d_call: TRBD2
clone_size: .
j_call: TRBJ2-7
cdr3_aa: CASSPTVAGGLYEQYF
cdr3_nt: TGTGCCAGCAGCCCCACCGTAGCGGGAGGGCTATACGAGCAGTACTTC

v_call: TRBV10-3
d_call: TRBD1
clone_size: .
j_call: TRBJ2-3
cdr3_aa: CAISESGTGVTDTQYF
cdr3_nt: TGTGCCATCAGTGAGTCTGGGACAGGGGTAACAGATACGCAGTATTTT

v_call: TRBV6-5
d_call: .
clone_size: .
j_call: TRBJ2-1
cdr3_aa: CASSYSGGAYNEQFF
cdr3_nt: TGTGCCAGCAGTTACTCGGGGGGCGCCTACAATGAGCAGTTCTTC

v_call: TRBV27
d_call: TRBD2
clone_size: .
j_call: TRBJ2-7
cdr3_aa: CASSSLAGGSSYEQYF
cdr3_nt: TGTGCCAGCAGTTCCCTAGCGGGAGGGAGCTCCTACGAGCAGTACTTC

v_call: TRBV29-1
d_call: .
clone_size: .
j_call: TRBJ2-1
cdr3_aa: CSVLLGASYNEQFF
cdr3_nt: TGCAGCGTACTTCTCGGGGCCTCCTACAATGAGCAGTTCTTC

v_call: TRBV30
d_call: .
clone_size: few
j_call: TRBJ1-4
cdr3_aa: CAWGGQGLSNEKLFF
cdr3_nt: TGTGCCTGGGGGGGCCAAGGGCTCTCTAATGAAAAACTGTTTTTT

v_call: TRBV4-1
d_call: .
clone_size: .
j_call: TRBJ1-1
cdr3_aa: CASSHGPGQMNTEAFF
cdr3_nt: TGCGCCAGCAGCCATGGCCCGGGACAAATGAACACTGAAGCTTTCTTT

v_call: TRBV19
d_call: .
clone_size: .
j_call: TRBJ2-1
cdr3_aa: CASSGYRSGNEQFF
cdr3_nt: TGTGCCAGTAGTGGATATAGGTCTGGGAATGAGCAGTTCTTC

v_call: TRBV25-1
d_call: .
clone_size: .
j_call: TRBJ2-7
cdr3_aa: CASGPSDYEQYF
cdr3_nt: TGTGCCAGCGGGCCATCTGACTACGAGCAGTACTTC